This T cell receptor beta chain was retrieved from a study of OX40 agonist ivuxolimab in advanced cancers. Clones were read by immunoSEQ multiplex PCR, and TCRdb kept only the in-frame ones, dropping some. Among about 24,000 clones listed, approximately 89% were seen once. The CDR3 runs to 15 residues. Trimming left V 4 bases short and J 2 bases short, with 15 bases between. Germline CDR1 MNHNY, CDR2 SVGAGI (reference sequence). The clonotype comes from an adult with an advanced solid tumor such as melanoma, head and neck, liver or kidney cancer. The V and J genes are TRBV6-6 and TRBJ2-7; D is unclear. Sequences were derived from CD4+ or CD8+ T cells sorted from blood, sampled in a trial of the OX40 agonist ivuxolimab. The CDR3 coding sequence is TGTGCCAGCAGTTCCCACCAAGGGTCGCCCTACGAGCAGTACTTC. This gives the protein CASSSHQGSPYEQYF.